These 22 T cell receptor beta chains came from one sample sequenced in a study of blood T cell repertoires in COVID-19. The method was immunoSEQ multiplex PCR; TCRdb's version includes in-frame clones alone and lacks a portion of them. Among roughly 190,000 clones listed, around 83% were seen once. The sequenced sample was peripheral blood. These receptors all stem from a woman aged 40 to 50 with acute or convalescent COVID-19.

The V call is TRBV29-1, the J call TRBJ2-5; no definite D call. The V and J ends lost 6 bases and 4 bases respectively, with 12 bases between them. Germline CDR1 and CDR2: SQVTM and ANQGSEA. CDR3 length: 12 amino acids. This CDR3 reads CSVRLLGETQYF. CDR3 bases: TGCAGCGTCCGACTCCTGGGAGAGACCCAGTACTTC.

The J gene is TRBJ1-4, the V gene TRBV3-1 (or the pseudogene TRBV3-2); D not certain. From germline, CDR1 is LGHDT and CDR2 YNNKEL (reference sequence). The V and J ends lost 1 base and 8 bases respectively, with 14 bases between them. The CDR3 totals 15 residues. The CDR3 sequence: CASSQGGRSGEKLFF. The CDR3 bases are TGTGCCAGCAGCCAAGGTGGCAGAAGTGGCGAAAAACTGTTTTTT.

The chain uses TRBV30 and TRBJ1-2; D unresolved. Trimming stripped 4 bases from V and 8 bases from J, with 20 bases between. The CDR3 covers 14 residues. In germline, CDR1 is GTSNPN, CDR2 SVGIG (reference sequence). The CDR3 sequence: CAWNRQEGAKGYTF. In nucleotides, the CDR3 is TGTGCCTGGAATCGGCAGGAGGGCGCAAAAGGCTACACCTTC.

The CDR3 DNA follows: TGTGCCAGCAGCCTATCCAGGGATCGCTACACCTTC. Its protein product is CASSLSRDRYTF. This chain uses TRBV5-4 with TRBJ1-2, with a tentative D call TRBD1 (5 bases). The V gene lost 4 bases and the J gene lost 9 bases, with 13 bases spanning the gap. Germline V gene lookup returns CDR1 SGHNT and CDR2 YYREEE (reference sequence). This CDR3 comprises 12 residues. The variable domain in full, completed from reference TRBV5-4 and TRBJ1-2, reads ETGVTQSPTHLIKTRGQQVTLRCSSQSGHNTVSWYQQALGQGPQFIFQYYREEENGRGNFPPRFSGLQFPNYSSELNVNALELDDSALYLCASSLSRDRYTFGSGTRLTVV.

V usage is TRBV28 and J usage is TRBJ1-4, with D uncertain. Trimming removed 6 bases at V and 0 bases at J, with 11 bases between. The CDR3 has 15 amino acids. Germline assignment: CDR1 MDHEN and CDR2 SYDVKM. The CDR3 here is CASSLFTATNEKLFF. In nucleotides, the CDR3 is TGTGCCAGCAGCCTCTTCACGGCAACTAATGAAAAACTGTTTTTT.

The chain couples TRBV7-9 to TRBJ1-1; a possible D gene is TRBD1 (6 bases). V shed 7 bases and J shed 1 base, with 13 bases lying between them. The CDR3 sequence is 14 residues long. Germline V CDR1 and CDR2: SEHNR, FQNEAQ (reference sequence). The CDR3 here is CASTMDRQNTEAFF. CDR3 coding DNA: TGTGCCAGCACAATGGACAGACAGAACACTGAAGCTTTCTTT.

This chain links TRBV5-1 with TRBJ1-4, with TRBD1 as a possible D gene (6 bases). Germline assignment: CDR1 SGHRS and CDR2 YFSETQ. Trimming left V 2 bases short and J 3 bases short, with 8 bases between. This CDR3 spans 14 amino acids. The CDR3 spells CASSLGQSNEKLFF. The DNA of the CDR3 is TGCGCCAGCAGCTTAGGACAGTCTAATGAAAAACTGTTTTTT.

This clone was counted a single time. Other DNA sequences within the sample encode an identical CDR3. CDR3 bases: TGTGCCAGCAGTTTCAGGGGCTATGGCTACACCTTC. This encodes CASSFRGYGYTF. The chain has TRBV28 and TRBJ1-2; weak D call: TRBD1 (6 bases). Between the trimmed V and J ends, which lost 3 bases and 4 bases, there was a span of 6 bases. The germline CDR1 and CDR2 sequences are MDHEN and SYDVKM. There are 12 residues in the CDR3.

The chain links TRBV30 to TRBJ2-1; weak D call: TRBD2 (7 bases). CDR1 GTSNPN and CDR2 SVGIG come from the germline V gene (reference sequence). The CDR3 is made up of 17 amino acids. Trimming pared 0 bases from V and 3 bases from J, leaving 18 bases between. CDR3 in amino acids: CAWSVGVAGADYNEQFF. CDR3 coding DNA: TGTGCCTGGAGTGTAGGGGTGGCGGGGGCGGACTACAATGAGCAGTTCTTC.

As to this clone: One junction end does not reproduce the germline sequence, and a read error may be involved. V usage is TRBV7-7 and J usage is TRBJ2-1; 9 positions agree with TRBD2. CDR3 size: 16 residues. Per germline, CDR1 SSHAT and CDR2 FNYEAQ (reference sequence). The CDR3 nucleotides are TGTGCTAGCAGCTTGAACCCCAGCGGGGGGAACAATGAGCAGTTCTTC. Its translation: CASSLNPSGGNNEQFF.

J is TRBJ2-6 and V is TRBV5-4, with a weak D call TRBD1 (6 bases). V was cut by 3 bases and J by 5 bases, with 6 bases left in between. The CDR3 contains 13 residues. Germline CDR1 SGHNT, CDR2 YYREEE (reference sequence). The CDR3 nucleotides read TGTGCCAGCAGCTGGGACAGGGCCAACGTCCTGACTTTC. Translation gives CASSWDRANVLTF. Combining the CDR3 with reference TRBV5-4 and TRBJ2-6 gives the whole variable domain ETGVTQSPTHLIKTRGQQVTLRCSSQSGHNTVSWYQQALGQGPQFIFQYYREEENGRGNFPPRFSGLQFPNYSSELNVNALELDDSALYLCASSWDRANVLTFGAGSRLTVL.

The chain has TRBV18 and TRBJ1-1; tentative D call: TRBD1 (5 bases). The CDR3 consists of 15 residues. With 0 bases removed from V and 10 bases from J, the gap between germline ends came to 18 bases. Germline-derived CDR1 and CDR2 are KGHSH and LQKENI. This CDR3 is CASSPPGGEQDRAFF. DNA for the CDR3: TGTGCCAGCTCACCACCGGGGGGAGAACAGGACCGAGCTTTCTTT.

The V call is TRBV21-1, the J call TRBJ2-3; the listed D gene, TRBD1, was not tested against the DNA. TRBV21-1 is termed a pseudogene. This CDR3 has 16 residues. CDR3 sequence reads: CASSKPPKGGTDTQYF. The CDR3 bases are TGTGCCAGCAGCAAACCCCCTAAGGGGGGCACAGATACGCAGTATTTT.

The chain has TRBV7-2 and TRBJ1-4, with 9 bases that match TRBD1. Trimming removed 5 bases from V and 8 bases from J; junction bases left unmatched: 6. Germline lookup yields CDR1 SGHTA and CDR2 FQGNSA. This CDR3 is 14 amino acids long. The CDR3 loop is CASSTGQGAEKLFF. DNA for the CDR3: TGTGCCAGCAGCACGGGACAGGGCGCAGAAAAACTGTTTTTT.

The chain employs TRBV7-9 and TRBJ1-3; 7 nucleotides line up with TRBD1. With V trimmed by 3 bases and J by 8 bases, 10 bases remained unmatched. The CDR3 has 15 residues. Per the germline V gene, CDR1 is SEHNR and CDR2 is FQNEAQ (reference sequence). DNA of the CDR3: TGTGCCAGCAGCTTGGGGGACAGCCTCAGGGACACCATATATTTT. The encoded protein is CASSLGDSLRDTIYF.

The chain combines TRBV5-6 with TRBJ1-5; TRBD1 might be the D (5 bases). This CDR3 has 16 residues. Germline assignment: CDR1 SGHDT and CDR2 YYEEEE. The V gene lost 1 base and the J gene lost 3 bases, with 14 bases spanning the gap. CDR3 in DNA: TGTGCCAGCAGCTTGTCAGGGAGGTTAGACAATCAGCCCCAGCATTTT. It translates to CASSLSGRLDNQPQHF.

The chain is built from TRBV6-2 or TRBV6-3 and TRBJ2-7, with D hard to call. CDR1 and CDR2 from the germline V gene are MNHEY and SVGEGT. This CDR3 has 12 amino acids. V lost 6 bases and J lost 3, with 9 bases in between. The CDR3 coding sequence is TGTGCCAGCAGCCGATTAGACTACGAGCAGTACTTC. Its protein product is CASSRLDYEQYF.

In DNA, the CDR3 is TGCGCCAGCAGCCAAGTTTCCGGGGGGACTGAAGCTTTCTTT. Protein sequence: CASSQVSGGTEAFF. This chain joins TRBV4-1 and TRBJ1-1; possible D gene TRBD1, 5 bases. The germline V gene encodes CDR1 MGHRA and CDR2 YSYEKL. The V gene lost 1 base and the J gene lost 5 bases, with 11 bases spanning the gap. The CDR3 is 14 residues long.

J is TRBJ1-2 and V is TRBV30, with D unresolved. Trimming stripped 0 bases from V and 7 bases from J, with 12 bases between. This CDR3 spans 13 amino acids. Germline loops: CDR1 GTSNPN, CDR2 SVGIG (reference sequence). The CDR3 nucleotides read TGTGCCTGGAGTGTACTTGGAACAGTTGGCTACACCTTC. This codes for CAWSVLGTVGYTF.

This CDR3 reads CASSNRYNEQFF. CDR3 DNA: TGTGCCAGTAGTAACAGATACAATGAGCAGTTCTTC. The rearrangement links TRBV19 to TRBJ2-1; no clear D gene. The CDR3 totals 12 residues. Trimming removed 4 bases at V and 4 bases at J, with 5 bases between. Germline values: CDR1 LNHDA, CDR2 SQIVND (reference sequence).

The chain joins TRBV7-6 to TRBJ2-1, with a tentative D call TRBD1 (5 bases). V dropped 5 bases and J dropped 0 bases, with 17 bases sitting between them. Per germline, CDR1 SGHVS and CDR2 FNYEAQ. The CDR3 covers 17 residues. CDR3 region: CASSLHRQPHSYNEQFF. In nucleotides, the CDR3 is TGTGCCAGCAGCCTCCACCGACAGCCTCACTCCTACAATGAGCAGTTCTTC.

The chain uses TRBV28 and TRBJ1-5, with 7 bases fitting TRBD1. Losses at the gene ends were 4 bases for V and 5 bases for J; bases not matched to a gene: 5. Germline V CDR1 and CDR2: MDHEN, SYDVKM. The CDR3 totals 14 residues. The CDR3 nucleotides read TGTGCCAGCAGTTGGGGACAGAGAGATCAGCCCCAGCATTTT. Translation: CASSWGQRDQPQHF.